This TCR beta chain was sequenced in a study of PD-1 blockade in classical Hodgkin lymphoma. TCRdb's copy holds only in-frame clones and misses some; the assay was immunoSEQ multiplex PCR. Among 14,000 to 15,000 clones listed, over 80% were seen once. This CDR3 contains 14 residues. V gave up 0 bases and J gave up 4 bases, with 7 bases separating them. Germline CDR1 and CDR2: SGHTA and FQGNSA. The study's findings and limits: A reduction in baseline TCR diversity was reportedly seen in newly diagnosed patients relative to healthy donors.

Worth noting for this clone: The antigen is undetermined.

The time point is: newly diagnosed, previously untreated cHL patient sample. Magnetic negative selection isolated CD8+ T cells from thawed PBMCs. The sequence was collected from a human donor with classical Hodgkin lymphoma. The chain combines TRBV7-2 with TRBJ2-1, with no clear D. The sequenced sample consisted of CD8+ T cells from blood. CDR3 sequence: CASSLAPAYNEQFF. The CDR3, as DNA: TGTGCCAGCAGCTTAGCCCCAGCATACAATGAGCAGTTCTTC.